This TCR beta chain was observed in a study of blood T cell repertoires in COVID-19. Study background: PBMCs, B-cell-depleted T cells, or T cells were the source of the cDNA or gDNA that made up the material.

The CDR3 is 15 residues long. Germline CDR1 and CDR2: MNHEY and SMNVEV (reference sequence). V dropped 3 bases and J dropped 1; count of bases not matched to a gene: 5. Assay: immunoSEQ multiplex PCR; the TCRdb copy retains only in-frame clones and omits some. The table shows about 360,000 clones, with approximately 77% occurring only once. V is TRBV27 and J is TRBJ1-1; 7 positions agree with TRBD1. Source material: peripheral blood. This TCR derives from a human donor with acute or convalescent COVID-19. The donor label of this sample is uncertain. The CDR3 DNA is TGTGCCAGCAGTTTGGAGGGGGCGGCGAACACTGAAGCTTTCTTT. This sequence encodes CASSLEGAANTEAFF.